This passage covers 12 T cell receptor beta chains from one sample sequenced in a study of blood T cell repertoires in COVID-19. Data came from immunoSEQ multiplex PCR; TCRdb stores just in-frame clones and leaves some out. Among roughly 280,000 clones listed, more than 85% were seen once. Sequenced input: PBMCs or T cells enriched from blood (not recorded which). The receptors were sampled from a man in his forties or fifties who had been exposed to COVID-19.

This clone was observed once. V gene TRBV9 combines with J gene TRBJ2-3; TRBD1 aligns across 7 bases. With 4 bases clipped from V and 3 bases from J, the junction kept 17 bases outside the gene matches. Germline values: CDR1 SGDLS, CDR2 YYNGEE. There are 18 residues in the CDR3. As DNA, the CDR3 is TGTGCCAGCAGCCTCAATACCAAAACAGACAGGGCTACAGATACGCAGTATTTT. Translating gives CASSLNTKTDRATDTQYF.

This rearrangement joins TRBV2 to TRBJ2-1; 12 bases are shared with TRBD2. V was clipped by 6 bases and J by 6 bases; unmatched bases: 9. This CDR3 has 16 amino acids. CDR1 and CDR2 (germline): SNHLY, FYNNEI. As DNA, the CDR3 is TGTGCCAGCAGCCCAATCCGACTAGCGGGAGCCAATGAGCAGTTCTTC. Protein sequence: CASSPIRLAGANEQFF.

The chain recombines TRBV19 with TRBJ1-5, with 11 bases lining up with TRBD1. The V segment lost 3 bases and the J segment 4 bases; nucleotides outside the gene matches: 5. CDR3 size: 16 residues. Germline CDR1 LNHDA, CDR2 SQIVND (reference sequence). The CDR3 region is CASSIVGTGGNQPQHF. The CDR3, as DNA: TGTGCCAGTAGTATCGTTGGGACAGGGGGAAATCAGCCCCAGCATTTT.

The V and J genes are TRBV12-3 or TRBV12-4 and TRBJ1-2; D might be TRBD1 (5 bases). Trimming removed 5 bases from V and 10 bases from J, with 17 bases in between. The CDR3 extends over 13 amino acids. The CDR3 nucleotides read TGTGCCAGCAGTGTCCTAAGGGGAATCGACTACACCTTC. Translation: CASSVLRGIDYTF.

CDR3 residues: CASSAAALTGELFF. In nucleotides, the CDR3 is TGTGCCAGTAGTGCAGCGGCCCTGACCGGGGAGCTGTTTTTT. The chain joins TRBV19 to TRBJ2-2; tentative D call: TRBD2 (5 bases). Trimming took 5 bases from V and 5 from J, leaving 12 bases between them. The CDR3 is made up of 14 amino acids. Germline V gene lookup returns CDR1 LNHDA and CDR2 SQIVND (reference sequence).

The chain recombines TRBV13 with TRBJ2-1; 11 bases are shared with TRBD2. Trimming removed 5 bases from V and 6 bases from J; junction bases left unmatched: 6. The CDR3 totals 15 residues. The germline V gene encodes CDR1 PRHDT and CDR2 FYEKMQ (reference sequence). The CDR3 DNA reads as TGTGCCAGCAGCCTAATTAGCGGGAGGGCCAATGAGCAGTTCTTC. Amino acid sequence: CASSLISGRANEQFF.

The chain uses TRBV21-1 and TRBJ2-5; no DNA check was done on the table's D call, TRBD1. TRBV21-1 is flagged as a pseudogene. The length of the CDR3 is 18 residues. The CDR3 here is CASSVDRGFAFPRETQYF. The CDR3 DNA reads as TGTGCCAGCAGCGTGGACAGGGGGTTCGCCTTTCCTCGAGAGACCCAGTACTTC.

This clone appeared once. The chain carries TRBV7-3 and TRBJ1-1, with D uncertain. The CDR3 length is 13 residues. V lost 2 bases to trimming and J lost 1 base, with 5 bases between them. The germline V gene encodes CDR1 SGHTA and CDR2 FQGTGA. This CDR3 is CASSLGRNTEAFF. CDR3 DNA sequence: TGTGCCAGCAGCTTAGGGAGGAACACTGAAGCTTTCTTT.

This chain connects TRBV5-5 to TRBJ2-7; maybe TRBD1 (5 bases). The CDR3 has 15 residues. Per germline, CDR1 SGHKS and CDR2 YYEKEE (reference sequence). V lost 2 bases, J lost 1 base, and 13 bases lay in between. The CDR3 DNA reads TGTGCCAGCAGCTTCGGTCAGGGAAGGTCCTACGAGCAGTACTTC. This sequence encodes CASSFGQGRSYEQYF.

J is TRBJ2-3 and V is TRBV5-1; 7 nucleotides align to TRBD1. This CDR3 region has 14 residues. CDR1 and CDR2 from the germline V gene are SGHRS and YFSETQ. Trimming took 1 base from V and 6 from J; bases not matched to a gene: 5. CDR3 amino acids: CASSLTGDMDTQYF. The CDR3 DNA sequence: TGCGCCAGCAGCTTGACAGGGGATATGGATACGCAGTATTTT.

The chain couples TRBV11-3 to TRBJ2-5; 9 bases line up with TRBD2. Germline assignment: CDR1 SGHNT and CDR2 YENEEA. V lost 1 base, J lost 3 bases, and 6 bases stayed unmatched. This CDR3 has 16 amino acids. The CDR3 nucleotides are TGTGCCAGCAGCTTAGGCTGGACTAGCGTGAAAGAGACCCAGTACTTC. Its translation is CASSLGWTSVKETQYF.

The chain has TRBV3-1 (or the pseudogene TRBV3-2) and TRBJ1-1; D not resolved. This CDR3 has 16 amino acids. The V gene's germline CDR1 is LGHDT and CDR2 YNNKEL (reference sequence). V lost 4 bases and J 5 bases, leaving 20 bases between the germline ends. CDR3 loop: CASSPMRATGRTEAFF. DNA for the CDR3: TGTGCCAGCAGCCCCATGAGGGCAACGGGCCGAACTGAAGCTTTCTTT.